The present TCR beta chain was sequenced within a study of blood T cell repertoires in COVID-19. For the study at large: Sites across the United States, Italy and Spain contributed samples from acute and convalescent COVID-19. The analysed material was cDNA or gDNA that came from T cells, B-cell-depleted T cells, or PBMCs.

Under the authors' procedure: Estimation of nucleated cell counts relied on the amplification of reference gene primers. TCRdb's table, derived via immunoSEQ multiplex PCR, lists solely in-frame clones and lacks some. V and J calls and clone size follow that table, whereas D and trimming were derived from the DNA. The repertoire has approximately 61,000 clones, about 86% of them found once; the top ten carry roughly 20%. CDR3 length: 14 amino acids. V was clipped by 4 bases and J by 7 bases; unmatched bases: 7. Germline lookup yields CDR1 SGHRS and CDR2 YFSETQ. This sequence originates from an elderly woman with active COVID-19. The chain combines TRBV5-1 with TRBJ1-5; TRBD1 agrees at 8 bases. The sequenced material came from peripheral blood. This chain's CDR3 is CASSNGQGGQPQHF. The CDR3 DNA follows: TGCGCCAGCAGCAACGGACAGGGCGGGCAGCCCCAGCATTTT.